This T cell receptor (beta chain) was documented in a study of shared clonotypes between healthy human individuals. This CDR3 has 12 residues. Germline CDR1 and CDR2: SQVTM and ANQGSEA. TCRdb keeps only in-frame clones here, not all; method: immunoSEQ multiplex PCR. This table holds 1 million to 1.3 million clones, around 78% found once. Input material: memory CD4+ T cells from PBMCs. The subset here: CD45RA-negative fraction. The chain has TRBV29-1 and TRBJ2-5; D remains ambiguous. The J call may be wrong; the DNA end is better matched by TRBJ2-7. This receptor was taken from a man between 18 and 35 years old in good health. Some clones in this sample may be carry-over from other donors' samples. In DNA, the CDR3 is TGCAGCGCTGCGGCCCACGGTTACGAGCAGTACTTC. It encodes CSAAAHGYEQYF.